This T cell receptor beta chain was identified during a study of cytomegalovirus exposure and HLA in healthy donors. 13 Jbeta primers and 60 Vbeta primers were used for the PCR. TCRdb's table, derived via immunoSEQ multiplex PCR, lists solely in-frame clones and lacks some. This table has over 110,000 clones, under 80% appearing once. General study results and limits: The authors listed 164 TCR beta chains as cytomegalovirus-associated. Reportedly, diagnosis of cytomegalovirus status by the classifier showed high specificity and sensitivity. As immune exposure information, only CMV serostatus was available.

This clone appeared many times. Its antigen is not identified. The ends were cut back, 5 bases at V and 0 bases at J, with 11 bases in the middle. The CDR3 runs to 15 residues. Per germline, CDR1 MDHEN and CDR2 SYDVKM. Specimen: PBMCs. The sequence was obtained from a woman aged 45 to 65 in good health and CMV-seropositive. The V and J genes are TRBV28 and TRBJ2-1, with TRBD2 as a possible D gene (6 bases). In DNA, the CDR3 is TGTGCCAGCAGTCTACTAGCAGGCTCCTACAATGAGCAGTTCTTC. It translates to CASSLLAGSYNEQFF.